The clone carrying this T cell receptor beta chain was seen at least ten times. MiXCR was used by TCRdb to re-call the PCR reads. The sample consists of about 30,000 clones, 20% to 25% of them appearing once. These data originate in a study of metastatic and nonmetastatic thyroid tumors. Thyroid surgery was preceded by no treatment in any patient. Germline assignment: CDR1 SQVTM and CDR2 ANQGSEA. Between the trimmed V and J ends, which lost 4 bases and 7 bases, there was a span of 10 bases. The CDR3 extends over 11 amino acids. This clonotype was sampled from a female donor with papillary thyroid cancer or a benign thyroid nodule (not recorded which). Some clones in this sample may be carry-over from other donors' samples. The V and J genes are TRBV29-1 and TRBJ1-1; D not resolved. The sample taken for sequencing was blood. DNA of the CDR3: TGCAGCGTTGCGGCGGGGAGTGAAGCTTTCTTT. Its translation: CSVAAGSEAFF.